Below are 31 T cell receptor beta chains sequenced from a single sample in a study of CD8 T cells in ankylosing spondylitis. Study-wide results and limits: Ankylosing spondylitis blood appeared to carry a characteristic TCR beta motif of 7 or 8 highly homologous variants.

For these TCRs, the target antigens are not known. TCRdb reanalysed the 5' RACE reads using MiXCR and keeps one entry per CDR3 protein. Of 300,000 to 400,000 distinct CDR3 sequences detected, 20% to 25% appear once; the ten largest clones hold roughly a sixth. The sample comprised blood, either unsorted or a sorted T cell fraction (not recorded which). The receptors originated from a male donor with ankylosing spondylitis.

This clonotype was found a few times. This rearrangement joins TRBV3-1 to TRBJ1-6; D unresolved. V shed 6 bases and J shed 9 bases, with 15 bases lying between them. The germline gives CDR1 LGHDT, CDR2 YNNKEL (reference sequence). The CDR3 is made up of 14 amino acids. CDR3 protein: CASSLQTASSPLHF. CDR3 in DNA: TGTGCCAGCAGTCTTCAGACGGCGAGTTCACCCCTCCACTTT.

This clonotype was detected only a few times. This chain connects TRBV7-9 to TRBJ1-6; TRBD1 agrees at 8 bases. CDR1 is SEHNR, CDR2 FQNEAQ, per germline (reference sequence). The CDR3 has 16 residues. The J segment lost 4 bases and the V segment lost 4 bases, leaving 6 bases of the junction unmatched. The CDR3 DNA follows: TGTGCCAGCAGCTCCACAGGGGGGCTTTATAATTCACCCCTCCACTTT. It translates to CASSSTGGLYNSPLHF.

The chain carries TRBV9 and TRBJ2-3; D is ambiguous. V was pared by 0 bases and J by 3 bases, with 11 bases between. This CDR3 region has 15 residues. CDR1 is SGDLS and CDR2 is YYNGEE in the germline V gene. The CDR3 here is CASSVAVRVTDTQYF. CDR3 nucleotide sequence: TGTGCCAGCAGCGTAGCGGTCCGGGTAACAGATACGCAGTATTTT.

J is TRBJ2-7 and V is TRBV6-6; no definite D call. CDR1 is MNHNY, CDR2 SVGAGI, per germline (reference sequence). The CDR3 sequence is 13 residues long. V lost 7 bases, J lost 0 bases, and 10 bases lay in between. For the CDR3, the DNA is TGTGCCAGCAATGGCGAAAACTCCTACGAGCAGTACTTC. Translation gives CASNGENSYEQYF.

This sequence joins TRBV5-1 and TRBJ2-1; D is unresolved. V was shortened by 1 base and J by 0 bases, with 14 bases between the two germline ends. Germline V gene lookup returns CDR1 SGHRS and CDR2 YFSETQ. The CDR3 contains 17 residues. CDR3 sequence (DNA): TGCGCCAGCAGCTTGCTCCCTTCCCCACGCTCCTACAATGAGCAGTTCTTC. It translates to CASSLLPSPRSYNEQFF.

The sample holds a few counts of this clonotype. This chain's CDR3 is CASSPPTGEYTEAFF. The DNA of the CDR3 is TGTGCCAGCTCACCACCGACAGGGGAATACACTGAAGCTTTCTTT. V gene TRBV18 combines with J gene TRBJ1-1; 8 bases map to TRBD1. This CDR3 is 15 amino acids long. CDR1 and CDR2 from the germline V gene are KGHSH and LQKENI. V shed 0 bases, J shed 3 bases, and the junction held 3 bases outside the gene matches.

This clonotype was recorded a few times. The chain links TRBV12-3 or TRBV12-4 to TRBJ2-2; no clear D. Trimming pared 2 bases from V and 4 bases from J, leaving 11 bases between. CDR3 size: 15 residues. The CDR3 nucleotides read TGTGCCAGCAGTTTATTGGTTAGAGCCACCGGGGAGCTGTTTTTT. It specifies CASSLLVRATGELFF.

A few counts support this clonotype. The chain joins TRBV5-1 to TRBJ2-7, with 9 bases lining up with TRBD2. The CDR3 loop spans 16 amino acids. Trimming cost V 1 base and J 7 bases; bases outside gene matches: 12. The germline gives CDR1 SGHRS, CDR2 YFSETQ. The CDR3 nucleotides are TGCGCCAGCAGCTTGAGTAGCGGGAGTCTCACGAGGGAGCAGTACTTC. Protein product: CASSLSSGSLTREQYF. The whole variable domain, filled in from reference TRBV5-1 and TRBJ2-7, reads KAGVTQTPRYLIKTRGQQVTLSCSPISGHRSVSWYQQTPGQGLQFLFEYFSETQRNKGNFPGRFSGRQFSNSRSEMNVSTLELGDSALYLCASSLSSGSLTREQYFGPGTRLTVT.

This clonotype was seen a few times. This sequence joins TRBV7-9 and TRBJ2-7; maybe TRBD1 (6 bases). CDR1 is SEHNR and CDR2 is FQNEAQ in the germline V gene (reference sequence). The CDR3 spans 14 residues. Deletions cut 6 bases from V and 5 bases from J, with 17 bases between. CDR3 region: CASSPQGRKDEQYF. CDR3 nucleotide sequence: TGTGCCAGCAGTCCACAGGGTCGTAAGGACGAGCAGTACTTC. The variable domain in full, with the rest retrieved from reference TRBV7-9 and TRBJ2-7, is DTGVSQNPRHKITKRGQNVTFRCDPISEHNRLYWYRQTLGQGPEFLTYFQNEAQLEKSRLLSDRFSAERPKGSFSTLEIQRTEQGDSAMYLCASSPQGRKDEQYFGPGTRLTVT.

This sequence joins TRBV4-1 and TRBJ2-1, with D perhaps TRBD1 or TRBD2 (5 bases each). The germline CDR1 and CDR2 sequences are MGHRA and YSYEKL. This CDR3 comprises 16 residues. V was pared by 0 bases and J by 3 bases, with 12 bases between. In DNA form, the CDR3 reads TGCGCCAGCAGCCAAGATCCAGGGACCATCTACAATGAGCAGTTCTTC. Its translation is CASSQDPGTIYNEQFF.

This clonotype was recorded a few times. The chain recombines TRBV5-1 with TRBJ2-5; 9 bases align to TRBD2. CDR3 length equals 17 residues. The germline V gene has CDR1 SGHRS and CDR2 YFSETQ. Unmatched junction bases numbered 12, after V lost 1 base and J lost 5 bases. CDR3: CASSLFPAGGGRETQYF. CDR3 DNA sequence: TGCGCCAGCAGCTTGTTTCCGGCGGGAGGGGGTCGGGAGACCCAGTACTTC.

This clonotype was seen more than once but under ten times. This chain links TRBV2 with TRBJ2-3, with D possibly being TRBD1 (7 bases). The CDR3 extends over 15 amino acids. The germline V gene encodes CDR1 SNHLY and CDR2 FYNNEI. Between the trimmed V and J ends, which lost 2 bases and 1 base, there was a span of 10 bases. CDR3 nucleotides: TGTGCCAGCAGTGAACAGGGGGGACGCACAGATACGCAGTATTTT. It translates to CASSEQGGRTDTQYF.

This chain joins TRBV20-1 and TRBJ2-1; no firm D call. The CDR3 runs 10 residues. Deletions cut 2 bases from V and 7 bases from J, with 3 bases between. Germline V gene sequence: CDR1 DFQATT, CDR2 SNEGSKA (reference sequence). As DNA, the CDR3 is TGCAGTGCTAGATTTAATGAGCAGTTCTTC. Protein: CSARFNEQFF.

This chain links TRBV5-1 with TRBJ2-7; 14 bases are shared with TRBD2. The CDR3 length is 14 residues. The V and J ends lost 4 bases and 5 bases, in that order; junction bases with no gene match: 2. Looked up from germline, CDR1 is SGHRS and CDR2 is YFSETQ. CDR3 in amino acids: CASSQGLAGDEQYF. CDR3 nucleotide sequence: TGCGCCAGCAGCCAGGGACTAGCGGGAGACGAGCAGTACTTC.

In this sample, this clonotype turned up a few times. This chain's CDR3 is CASSGGPRNEQFF. Here the CDR3 DNA reads TGTGCCAGCAGCGGGGGACCTCGGAATGAGCAGTTCTTC. The chain uses TRBV2 and TRBJ2-1, with a possible D match to TRBD2 (6 bases). Germline V CDR1 and CDR2: SNHLY, FYNNEI. CDR3 length: 13 residues. V was shortened by 6 bases and J by 7 bases, with 13 bases between the two germline ends.

J is TRBJ2-3 and V is TRBV20-1, with TRBD1 as a possible D gene (5 bases). Per the germline V gene, CDR1 is DFQATT and CDR2 is SNEGSKA (reference sequence). The ends were cut back, 0 bases at V and 2 bases at J, with 12 bases in the middle. The CDR3 spans 15 residues. This chain's CDR3 is CSARDWTTHTDTQYF. The DNA for the CDR3 is TGCAGTGCTAGAGATTGGACAACCCACACAGATACGCAGTATTTT.

In this sample, this clonotype turned up once. This chain links TRBV7-2 with TRBJ1-4, with TRBD1 matching 10 bases. In germline, CDR1 is SGHTA, CDR2 FQGNSA. V trimming: 5 bases; J trimming: 7 bases; junction bases outside the gene matches: 7. This CDR3 is 15 amino acids long. The CDR3 DNA sequence: TGTGCCAGCAGCACTCCGACAGGGGGCCGTGAAAAACTGTTTTTT. Encoded protein: CASSTPTGGREKLFF. Full variable domain (outside the CDR3, taken from reference TRBV7-2 and TRBJ1-4): GAGVSQSPSNKVTEKGKDVELRCDPISGHTALYWYRQSLGQGLEFLIYFQGNSAPDKSGLPSDRFSAERTGGSVSTLTIQRTQQEDSAVYLCASSTPTGGREKLFFGSGTQLSVL.

This clonotype has only a few counts. The chain carries TRBV18 and TRBJ2-1, with D uncertain. Germline V gene sequence: CDR1 KGHSH, CDR2 LQKENI. Trimming pared 7 bases from V and 1 base from J, leaving 14 bases between. This CDR3 spans 15 amino acids. DNA for the CDR3: TGTGCCAGCTTAACGGGCGTACGATCCTACAATGAGCAGTTCTTC. This codes for CASLTGVRSYNEQFF.

V usage is TRBV15 and J usage is TRBJ1-2; 11 positions agree with TRBD1. V lost 0 bases, J lost 7 bases, and 10 bases stayed unmatched. CDR1 and CDR2 from the germline V gene are LNHNV and YYDKDF (reference sequence). The CDR3 extends over 17 amino acids. The CDR3 region has the DNA TGTGCCACCAGCAGAGATCGCCCAGGACAGGGGGCGGGTGGCTACACCTTC. As protein: CATSRDRPGQGAGGYTF.

The V call is TRBV5-1, the J call TRBJ2-3, with D possibly being TRBD1 (6 bases). Trimming removed 3 bases at V and 0 bases at J, with 14 bases between. The CDR3 runs to 16 residues. Germline V gene data show CDR1 as SGHRS and CDR2 as YFSETQ. This CDR3 is CASSSGLGQSTDTQYF. The DNA for the CDR3 is TGCGCCAGCAGCTCAGGGTTAGGACAGAGCACAGATACGCAGTATTTT. The full variable domain, completed using reference TRBV5-1 and TRBJ2-3, is KAGVTQTPRYLIKTRGQQVTLSCSPISGHRSVSWYQQTPGQGLQFLFEYFSETQRNKGNFPGRFSGRQFSNSRSEMNVSTLELGDSALYLCASSSGLGQSTDTQYFGPGTRLTVL.

In this sample, this clonotype turned up a few times. The chain uses TRBV5-1 and TRBJ2-5; 9 bases map to TRBD1. Germline CDR1 and CDR2: SGHRS and YFSETQ. This CDR3 has 20 amino acids. Trimming at V came to 1 base and at J to 4 bases, leaving 20 bases not matched to a gene. In DNA, the CDR3 is TGCGCCAGCAGCTTGCAGGGACAGGGTTTTTCCTTCATGGACCCAGAGACCCAGTACTTC. Protein sequence: CASSLQGQGFSFMDPETQYF.

This clonotype was observed a few times. The CDR3 coding sequence is TGTGCCAGCAGTAAGGGACTAGCGGGAGGGTGGGACATTCAGTACTTC. Translated, it gives CASSKGLAGGWDIQYF. The chain employs TRBV6-1 and TRBJ2-4, with TRBD2 matching over 16 bases. The CDR3 spans 16 residues. Per germline, CDR1 MNHNS and CDR2 SASEGT. V lost 5 bases and J lost 8; bases outside the gene matches: 6.

This clonotype was counted only a few times. The chain has TRBV28 and TRBJ2-7, with 7 bases that match TRBD1. CDR1 is MDHEN and CDR2 is SYDVKM in the germline V gene. The V segment lost 3 bases and the J segment 2 bases; nucleotides outside the gene matches: 7. This CDR3 spans 15 amino acids. CDR3 amino acids: CASSFEGQRPYEQYF. The CDR3 nucleotides read TGTGCCAGCAGTTTTGAGGGACAGAGACCCTACGAGCAGTACTTC.

The CDR3 loop is CSVGGTATDQPQHF. CDR3 DNA: TGCAGCGTCGGCGGGACAGCTACCGATCAGCCCCAGCATTTT. This rearrangement joins TRBV29-1 to TRBJ1-5, with 7 bases matching TRBD1. CDR1 and CDR2 from the germline V gene are SQVTM and ANQGSEA. This CDR3 is built from 14 residues. The J segment lost 5 bases and the V segment lost 6 bases, leaving 10 bases of the junction unmatched.

This clonotype has only one observation. V gene TRBV6-2 or TRBV6-3 combines with J gene TRBJ2-4; no reliable D call. Germline lookup yields CDR1 MNHEY and CDR2 SVGEGT. The CDR3 consists of 15 residues. V lost 2 bases and J lost 8, with 16 bases in between. DNA of the CDR3: TGTGCCAGCAGTTACGGAGCGTTTCAGGATTACATTCAGTACTTC. Encoded protein: CASSYGAFQDYIQYF.

V usage is TRBV5-1 and J usage is TRBJ2-7; no reliable D call. In germline, CDR1 is SGHRS, CDR2 YFSETQ. V was shortened by 1 base and J by 2 bases, with 7 bases between the two germline ends. There are 13 residues in the CDR3. CDR3 bases: TGCGCCAGCAGCTTGACAGAGACCTACGAGCAGTACTTC. Protein product: CASSLTETYEQYF.

J is TRBJ2-4 and V is TRBV20-1; D is possibly TRBD2 (5 bases). The V end was cut by 2 bases, the J end by 0 bases, with 14 bases between. The germline gives CDR1 DFQATT, CDR2 SNEGSKA (reference sequence). CDR3 length equals 16 residues. CDR3 sequence reads: CSARRGLGLAKNIQYF. Here the CDR3 DNA reads TGCAGTGCTAGACGGGGTTTAGGACTAGCCAAAAACATTCAGTACTTC.

The CDR3 DNA is TGCGCCAGCAGCTTGGCCTTTGAGGGGAGCTCCTACGAGCAGTACTTC. Amino acids: CASSLAFEGSSYEQYF. The chain uses TRBV5-1 and TRBJ2-7, with D perhaps TRBD1 or TRBD2 (5 bases each). Trimming removed 0 bases from V and 0 bases from J, with 13 bases in between. Germline CDR1 reads SGHRS; CDR2 reads YFSETQ. This CDR3 has 16 residues.

This clonotype has a handful of counts. The chain carries TRBV29-1 and TRBJ2-5; D perhaps matches TRBD1 (5 bases). The CDR3 is 13 residues long. From germline, CDR1 is SQVTM and CDR2 ANQGSEA. Trimming took 4 bases from V and 4 from J, leaving 13 bases between them. The DNA for the CDR3 is TGCAGCGTTGGTCGGCAGGGTAGAGAGACCCAGTACTTC. This sequence encodes CSVGRQGRETQYF. Combining the CDR3 with reference TRBV29-1 and TRBJ2-5 gives the whole variable domain SAVISQKPSRDICQRGTSLTIQCQVDSQVTMMFWYRQQPGQSLTLIATANQGSEATYESGFVIDKFPISRPNLTFSTLTVSNMSPEDSSIYLCSVGRQGRETQYFGPGTRLLVL.

This clonotype was observed a few times. The chain joins TRBV10-3 to TRBJ1-1; D is unclear. Germline V gene data show CDR1 as ENHRY and CDR2 as SYGVKD. CDR3 size: 13 residues. The V end was cut by 5 bases, the J end by 3 bases, with 10 bases between. The CDR3 loop reads CAISFDRDTEAFF. For the CDR3, the DNA is TGTGCCATCAGTTTCGATCGGGACACTGAAGCTTTCTTT.

The gene calls are TRBV10-3 and TRBJ1-2; D is unclear. CDR3 length: 10 residues. Germline assignment: CDR1 ENHRY and CDR2 SYGVKD. Trimming shortened V by 8 bases and J by 10 bases, and 11 bases separated the two germline ends. In nucleotides, the CDR3 is TGTGCCATCCGCGGAGTCGACTACACCTTC. Its protein product is CAIRGVDYTF.